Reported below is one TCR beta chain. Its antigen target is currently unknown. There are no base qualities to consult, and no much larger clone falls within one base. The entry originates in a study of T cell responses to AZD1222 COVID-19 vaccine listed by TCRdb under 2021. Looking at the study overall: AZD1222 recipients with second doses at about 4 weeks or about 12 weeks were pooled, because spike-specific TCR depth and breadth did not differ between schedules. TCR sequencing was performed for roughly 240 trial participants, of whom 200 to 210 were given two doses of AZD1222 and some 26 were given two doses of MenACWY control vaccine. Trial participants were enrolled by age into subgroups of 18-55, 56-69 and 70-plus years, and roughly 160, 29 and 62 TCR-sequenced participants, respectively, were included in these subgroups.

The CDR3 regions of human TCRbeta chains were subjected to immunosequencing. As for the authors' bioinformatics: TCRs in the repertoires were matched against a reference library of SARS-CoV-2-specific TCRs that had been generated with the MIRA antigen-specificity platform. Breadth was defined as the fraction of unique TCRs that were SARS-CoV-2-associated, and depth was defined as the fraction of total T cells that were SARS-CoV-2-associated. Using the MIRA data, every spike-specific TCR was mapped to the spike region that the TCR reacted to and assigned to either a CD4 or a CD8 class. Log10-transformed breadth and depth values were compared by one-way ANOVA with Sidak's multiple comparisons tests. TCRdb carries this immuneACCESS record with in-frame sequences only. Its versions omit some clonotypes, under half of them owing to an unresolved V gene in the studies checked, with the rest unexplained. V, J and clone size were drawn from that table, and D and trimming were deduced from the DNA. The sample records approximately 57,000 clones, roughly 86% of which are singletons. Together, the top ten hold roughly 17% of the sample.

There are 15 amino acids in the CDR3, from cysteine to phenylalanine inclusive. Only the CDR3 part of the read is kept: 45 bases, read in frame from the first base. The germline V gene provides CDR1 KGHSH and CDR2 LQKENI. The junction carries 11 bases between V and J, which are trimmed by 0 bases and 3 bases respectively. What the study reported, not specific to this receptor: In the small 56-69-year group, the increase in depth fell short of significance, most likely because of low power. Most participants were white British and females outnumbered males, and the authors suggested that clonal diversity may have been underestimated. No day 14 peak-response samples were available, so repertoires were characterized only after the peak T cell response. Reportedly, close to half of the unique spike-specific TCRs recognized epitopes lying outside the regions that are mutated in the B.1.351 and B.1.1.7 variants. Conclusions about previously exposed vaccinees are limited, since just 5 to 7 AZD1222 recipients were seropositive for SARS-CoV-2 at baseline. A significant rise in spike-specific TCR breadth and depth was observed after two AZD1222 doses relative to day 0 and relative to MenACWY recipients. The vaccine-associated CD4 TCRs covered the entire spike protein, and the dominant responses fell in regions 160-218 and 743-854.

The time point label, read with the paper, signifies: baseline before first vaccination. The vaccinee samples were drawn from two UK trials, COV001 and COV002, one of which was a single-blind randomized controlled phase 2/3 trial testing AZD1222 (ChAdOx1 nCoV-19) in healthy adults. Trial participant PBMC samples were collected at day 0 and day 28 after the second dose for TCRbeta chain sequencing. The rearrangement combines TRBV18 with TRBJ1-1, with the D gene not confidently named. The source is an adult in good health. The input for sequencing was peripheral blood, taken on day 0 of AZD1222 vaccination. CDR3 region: CASSPPGGRDTEAFF. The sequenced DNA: TGTGCCAGCTCACCACCAGGAGGGAGAGACACTGAAGCTTTCTTT.